The 13 T cell receptor beta chains in this list originate from one sample, sequenced in a study of cytomegalovirus exposure and HLA in healthy donors. Use of 60 Vbeta and 13 Jbeta primers characterized the PCR. Sequenced by immunoSEQ multiplex PCR; TCRdb stores in-frame clones only, minus some. The data contain some 240,000 clones, around four fifths of them singletons. What was sequenced was PBMCs. These receptors originate from a male donor in good health and CMV-seronegative.

The genes are TRBV4-1 and TRBJ2-7, with 12 bases identical to TRBD2. The junction had 5 bases not matched to a gene; V was cut back by 3 bases and J by 2 bases. The CDR3 is 16 amino acids. Germline-derived CDR1 and CDR2 are MGHRA and YSYEKL. In nucleotides, the CDR3 is TGCGCCAGCAGCCAGCCGACTAGCGGGAGTACCTACGAGCAGTACTTC. Its translation is CASSQPTSGSTYEQYF.

The chain couples TRBV18 to TRBJ2-3; a weak D match, TRBD1 (5 bases). Germline CDR1 reads KGHSH; CDR2 reads LQKENI. V gave up 2 bases and J gave up 4 bases, with 10 bases separating them. The CDR3 has 14 amino acids. The CDR3 is CASSPKGIADTQYF. The CDR3 DNA reads as TGTGCCAGCTCACCAAAGGGGATCGCAGATACGCAGTATTTT.

V and J are TRBV10-2 and TRBJ1-5, with D unclear. CDR1 and CDR2 (germline): WSHSY, SAAADI. The CDR3 consists of 12 residues. Trimming removed 4 bases from V and 6 bases from J, with 7 bases in between. CDR3 DNA sequence: TGCGCCAGCAGTGGACTAATTCAGCCCCAGCATTTT. Encoded protein: CASSGLIQPQHF.

There are a few counts of this clone. The chain uses TRBV18 and TRBJ2-5, with TRBD2 matching 8 bases. The end of the DNA fits TRBJ2-7 better, so the J call may be wrong. Germline-derived CDR1 and CDR2 are KGHSH and LQKENI. CDR3 size: 15 residues. The CDR3 bases are TGTGCCAGCTCACCCGATCGGGAGGGAACCTACGAGCAGTACTTC. Translating gives CASSPDREGTYEQYF.

The V gene is TRBV28, the J gene TRBJ2-5; no reliable D call. CDR1 is MDHEN, CDR2 SYDVKM, per germline. Trimming removed 5 bases from V and 5 bases from J, with 12 bases in between. There are 13 residues in the CDR3. In DNA, the CDR3 is TGTGCCAGCAGTCCTTACACGGAGGAGACCCAGTACTTC. This translates into CASSPYTEETQYF.

The chain employs TRBV7-3 and TRBJ2-7; the match to TRBD1 covers 7 bases. CDR3 length equals 11 residues. J was trimmed by 4 bases and V by 6 bases; bases with no gene match: 0. CDR1 SGHTA and CDR2 FQGTGA come from the germline V gene. The CDR3 DNA sequence: TGTGCCAGCAGGACAGGGTACGAGCAGTACTTC. It codes for CASRTGYEQYF.

V gene TRBV23-1 combines with J gene TRBJ2-7, with D perhaps TRBD2 (7 bases). TRBV23-1 is marked as an open reading frame, function uncertain. V was pared by 4 bases and J by 5 bases, with 15 bases between. This CDR3 is 14 amino acids long. In nucleotides, the CDR3 is TGCGCCAGCAGTCGGTCGGGGGGCGAAGACGAGCAGTACTTC. It yields the protein CASSRSGGEDEQYF.

The V and J genes are TRBV28 and TRBJ2-7, with D possibly matching TRBD2 (6 bases). The CDR3 runs 15 residues. The germline V and J ends were trimmed by 3 bases and 3 bases, with 15 bases remaining between them. CDR1 and CDR2 (germline): MDHEN, SYDVKM. CDR3 residues: CASSFEAGGIYEQYF. In DNA, the CDR3 is TGTGCCAGCAGTTTCGAAGCGGGTGGAATCTACGAGCAGTACTTC.

V is TRBV5-1 and J is TRBJ2-5, with 14 bases aligning to TRBD2. The V segment lost 4 bases and the J segment 11 bases; nucleotides outside the gene matches: 13. CDR3 length equals 16 residues. From germline, CDR1 is SGHRS and CDR2 YFSETQ. This CDR3 reads CASSTGGLAGVVRQYF. CDR3 sequence (DNA): TGCGCCAGCAGCACCGGGGGACTAGCGGGAGTTGTTAGGCAGTACTTC. Variable domain in full (rest from reference TRBV5-1 and TRBJ2-5): KAGVTQTPRYLIKTRGQQVTLSCSPISGHRSVSWYQQTPGQGLQFLFEYFSETQRNKGNFPGRFSGRQFSNSRSEMNVSTLELGDSALYLCASSTGGLAGVVRQYFGPGTRLLVL.

The chain carries TRBV5-4 and TRBJ1-2; 8 bases map to TRBD1. The CDR3 sequence is 16 residues long. Trimming took 0 bases from V and 8 from J; bases not matched to a gene: 12. CDR1 is SGHNT, CDR2 YYREEE, per germline (reference sequence). The CDR3 DNA is TGTGCCAGCAGCTTGGGTATCCAGCAGGGGGCGACGGGCTACACCTTC. It is translated as CASSLGIQQGATGYTF.

This clone was observed once. The J gene is TRBJ2-7, the V gene TRBV6-5, with a possible D match to TRBD2 (5 bases). The V end was cut by 2 bases, the J end by 0 bases, with 8 bases between. Germline CDR1 and CDR2: MNHEY and SVGAGI. This CDR3 contains 14 residues. The CDR3 nucleotides are TGTGCCAGCAGTTACGGACTTACCTCCTACGAGCAGTACTTC. This gives the protein CASSYGLTSYEQYF.

The chain links TRBV6-5 to TRBJ2-2; TRBD2 might be the D (7 bases). Trimming pared 5 bases from V and 0 bases from J, leaving 10 bases between. This CDR3 is built from 15 residues. The germline gives CDR1 MNHEY, CDR2 SVGAGI. The CDR3 sequence: CASSRGATNTGELFF. CDR3 DNA: TGTGCCAGCAGTCGGGGGGCAACGAACACCGGGGAGCTGTTTTTT.

V gene TRBV18 combines with J gene TRBJ1-4; the D gene is possibly TRBD1 (6 bases). The ends were cut back, 5 bases at V and 5 bases at J, with 9 bases in the middle. The CDR3 spans 13 residues. The germline V gene has CDR1 KGHSH and CDR2 LQKENI. CDR3 loop: CASSGQKNEKLFF. In nucleotides, the CDR3 is TGTGCCAGCTCAGGACAGAAGAATGAAAAACTGTTTTTT.